Following are 12 T cell receptor beta chains from one sample sequenced in a study of T cells in Graves' hyperthyroidism and ophthalmopathy. RNA transcripts yielded amplified TCR beta CDR3 regions. First-round RT-PCR of the TCR CDR3 relied on the HTBI primer set. A single record per CDR3 protein comes from TCRdb applying MiXCR to the multiplex PCR reads. This sample has 300,000 to 400,000 distinct CDR3 sequences, with under 20% found just once. Sequenced: blood. Source of these receptors: a man younger than 30 with Graves' ophthalmopathy.

At least ten counts were recorded for this clonotype. V gene TRBV10-2 combines with J gene TRBJ2-6; 8 nucleotides agree with TRBD1. Germline assignment: CDR1 WSHSY and CDR2 SAAADI. The CDR3 has 15 residues. V was pared by 5 bases and J by 3 bases, with 3 bases of the junction left unmatched. This CDR3 reads CASSPGGIGANVLTF. The CDR3 nucleotides read TGCGCCAGCAGTCCAGGGGGCATTGGGGCCAACGTCCTGACTTTC.

This clonotype appeared a few times. V is TRBV10-3 and J is TRBJ2-5; maybe TRBD2 (5 bases). This CDR3 is built from 12 residues. The germline gives CDR1 ENHRY, CDR2 SYGVKD. V was cut by 2 bases and J by 4 bases, with 5 bases left in between. Written as DNA, the CDR3 is TGTGCCATCAGTGAGGAGGGAGAGACCCAGTACTTC. It encodes CAISEEGETQYF.

This sequence joins TRBV3-1 and TRBJ1-3, with D hard to call. The CDR3 has 15 residues. V lost 5 bases, J lost 0 bases, and 11 bases lay in between. Germline loops: CDR1 LGHDT, CDR2 YNNKEL (reference sequence). The chain's CDR3 is CASSSDGNSGNTIYF. CDR3 DNA sequence: TGTGCCAGCAGCTCAGACGGAAACTCTGGAAACACCATATATTTT.

Note on this clonotype: This may stem from a read error, because a much larger clone lies one nucleotide away. The CDR3 does not end in the conserved phenylalanine or tryptophan, so this is likely a read error. The DNA for the CDR3 is TGTGCCAGCAGTAGCGACAGGGGAATCGGTGGCTACACCCTC. Its protein is CASSSDRGIGGYTL. The chain joins TRBV2 to TRBJ1-2; TRBD1 matches 8 bases. CDR1 is SNHLY and CDR2 is FYNNEI in the germline V gene. Germline trimming cut 5 bases from V and 7 bases from J; bases unmatched to any gene: 9. This CDR3 has 14 amino acids.

The V gene is TRBV7-2, the J gene TRBJ2-7; D unclear. In germline, CDR1 is SGHTA, CDR2 FQGNSA. This CDR3 is built from 13 residues. V dropped 1 base and J dropped 3 bases, with 7 bases sitting between them. The CDR3: CASSLVANYEQYF. CDR3 DNA sequence: TGTGCCAGCAGCTTAGTAGCTAACTACGAGCAGTACTTC.

The CDR3 reads CASSAGVGNEQFF. In DNA, the CDR3 is TGTGCCAGCAGCGCGGGGGTCGGGAATGAGCAGTTCTTC. The V gene is TRBV12-3 or TRBV12-4, the J gene TRBJ2-1; 7 bases fit TRBD2. This CDR3 is built from 13 residues. V was pared by 6 bases and J by 7 bases, with 6 bases of the junction left unmatched.

In its sample, this clonotype was seen many times. The chain employs TRBV7-8 and TRBJ2-5; possible D gene TRBD1, 7 bases. Trimming stripped 5 bases from V and 5 bases from J, with 15 bases between. Germline V gene lookup returns CDR1 SGHVS and CDR2 FQNEAQ. The CDR3 is 14 amino acids. The CDR3 here is CASSISTGRETQYF. The CDR3 region has the DNA TGTGCCAGCAGCATCTCGACAGGGAGGGAGACCCAGTACTTC.

This clonotype appeared many times. The chain links TRBV20-1 to TRBJ1-1, with 7 bases matching TRBD1. The ends lost 5 bases at V and 2 bases at J; junction bases unmatched: 8. This CDR3 region has 14 residues. Germline-derived CDR1 and CDR2 are DFQATT and SNEGSKA (reference sequence). CDR3 DNA: TGCAGTGCTCGTATAGACAGGGTAAACACTGAAGCTTTCTTT. It specifies CSARIDRVNTEAFF.

This clonotype has a count of ten or more. J is TRBJ1-2 and V is TRBV7-9, with a tentative D call TRBD1 (6 bases). The germline V gene has CDR1 SEHNR and CDR2 FQNEAQ (reference sequence). The CDR3 has 14 amino acids. V gave up 3 bases and J gave up 1 base, with 9 bases separating them. This CDR3 reads CASSFLQGNYGYTF. The CDR3 bases are TGTGCCAGCAGCTTCCTACAGGGTAACTATGGCTACACCTTC.

The chain recombines TRBV20-1 with TRBJ1-3, with TRBD1 as a possible D gene (5 bases). V gave up 5 bases and J gave up 2 bases, with 16 bases separating them. CDR1 DFQATT and CDR2 SNEGSKA come from the germline V gene (reference sequence). The CDR3 covers 15 residues. The CDR3, as DNA: TGCAGTGCTCCCCTCGGCGGGGGTGCTGGAAACACCATATATTTT. It codes for CSAPLGGGAGNTIYF.

This clonotype was seen many times. The chain couples TRBV12-3 or TRBV12-4 to TRBJ2-7; D gene unclear. The CDR3 consists of 13 residues. V lost 5 bases, J lost 6 bases, and 14 bases lay in between. CDR3 residues: CASSPTTWSEQYF. Written as DNA, the CDR3 is TGTGCCAGCAGTCCAACCACATGGAGCGAGCAGTACTTC.

This clonotype was recorded at least ten times. The gene calls are TRBV20-1 and TRBJ1-2, with TRBD1 identical over 8 bases. Germline CDR1 and CDR2: DFQATT and SNEGSKA (reference sequence). There are 13 residues in the CDR3. V gave up 1 base and J gave up 4 bases; unmatched junction bases: 2. In DNA, the CDR3 is TGCAGTGCTAGAGCGGACAGGGTCTATGGCTACACCTTC. This gives the protein CSARADRVYGYTF.